This T cell receptor beta chain is drawn from a study of blood T cell repertoires in COVID-19. CDR3 length equals 14 residues. Germline V gene data show CDR1 as MNHEY and CDR2 as SVGAGI. Trimming pared 7 bases from V and 0 bases from J, leaving 11 bases between. Enrollees, roughly 18 to 90 years old, lived in approximately 24 US areas. Participants reported their clinical history, and cohort assignment relied on those reports. Cohort 3 recovery required two negative PCRs, clearance, or symptom resolution. Original data processing: Nucleated cell number was recorded as an estimate derived from reference gene primer amplification. Generated by immunoSEQ multiplex PCR, the TCRdb table keeps only in-frame clones and is missing some. For V, J and clone size, that table is used; D and trimming come from the DNA. The table has around 140,000 clones, 80% to 90% seen once; the top ten hold around 11%.

This clonotype was obtained from a man aged 55 to 70 who had recovered from COVID-19. This chain links TRBV6-5 with TRBJ2-3; D may be TRBD2 (5 bases). Specimen: PBMCs or T cells enriched from blood (not recorded which). Written as DNA, the CDR3 is TGTGCCAGCAACCCCGGACTGAGCACAGATACGCAGTATTTT. Translating it yields CASNPGLSTDTQYF.